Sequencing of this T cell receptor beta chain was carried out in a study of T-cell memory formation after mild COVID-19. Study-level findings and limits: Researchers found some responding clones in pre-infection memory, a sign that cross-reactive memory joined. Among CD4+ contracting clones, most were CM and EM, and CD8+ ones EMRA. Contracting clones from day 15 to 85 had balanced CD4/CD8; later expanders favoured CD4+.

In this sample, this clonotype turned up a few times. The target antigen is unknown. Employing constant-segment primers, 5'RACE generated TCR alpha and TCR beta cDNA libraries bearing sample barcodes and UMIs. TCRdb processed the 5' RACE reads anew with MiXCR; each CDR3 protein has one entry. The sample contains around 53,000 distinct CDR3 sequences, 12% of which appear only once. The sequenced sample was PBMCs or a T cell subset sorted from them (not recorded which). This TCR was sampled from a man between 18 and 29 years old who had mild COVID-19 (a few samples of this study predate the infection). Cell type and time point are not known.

For the CDR3, the DNA is TGTGCCAGCAGTGACCCCGGGACAGCGAACACCGGGGAGCTGTTTTTT. Its protein is CASSDPGTANTGELFF. The V gene is TRBV6-1, the J gene TRBJ2-2; TRBD1 aligns across 7 bases. CDR3 length: 16 amino acids. The germline CDR1 and CDR2 sequences are MNHNS and SASEGT. Trimming cost V 3 bases and J 0 bases; bases outside gene matches: 4.